Sequencing of this T cell receptor (beta chain) was carried out in a study of radiation and T cells in renal cell carcinoma. Germline assignment: CDR1 MNHEY and CDR2 SVGAGI. V lost 0 bases and J lost 1, with 6 bases in between. The CDR3 is 15 amino acids. Study conclusions and caveats: No pretreatment tumor biopsies were available for baseline clonotypes.

This clone has a single count. No antigen is known for it. At the DNA level, this CDR3 is encoded by other sequences in the same sample as well. The time point here: blood 4 weeks post-SBRT, at nephrectomy. Treatment specified: 15 Gy SBRT to primary tumor, nephrectomy 4 weeks later. Nephrectomy followed 15 Gy stereotactic body radiation by 4 weeks. The tumor was a clear cell renal cell carcinoma. Assay: immunoSEQ multiplex PCR; the TCRdb copy retains only in-frame clones and omits some. In the table there are 150,000 to 200,000 clones, about nine tenths of which are singletons. The chain couples TRBV6-5 to TRBJ1-4, with D hard to call. The specimen was blood, collected from a patient whose treatment included radiotherapy and nephrectomy. This receptor was taken from a woman between 50 and 59 years old with renal cell carcinoma. The CDR3 region is CASSYSSRTNEKLFF. The CDR3 bases are TGTGCCAGCAGTTACTCTTCAAGAACTAATGAAAAACTGTTTTTT.